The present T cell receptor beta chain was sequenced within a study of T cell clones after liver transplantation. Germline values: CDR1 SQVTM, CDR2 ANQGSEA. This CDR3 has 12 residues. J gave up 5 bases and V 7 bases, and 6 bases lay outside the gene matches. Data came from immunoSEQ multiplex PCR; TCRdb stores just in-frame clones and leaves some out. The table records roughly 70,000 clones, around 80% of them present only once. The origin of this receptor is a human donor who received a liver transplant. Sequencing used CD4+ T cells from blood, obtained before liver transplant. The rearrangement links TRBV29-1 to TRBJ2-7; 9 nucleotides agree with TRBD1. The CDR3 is CSGTRDRDEQYF. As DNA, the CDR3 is TGCAGCGGGACCCGGGACAGGGACGAGCAGTACTTC.